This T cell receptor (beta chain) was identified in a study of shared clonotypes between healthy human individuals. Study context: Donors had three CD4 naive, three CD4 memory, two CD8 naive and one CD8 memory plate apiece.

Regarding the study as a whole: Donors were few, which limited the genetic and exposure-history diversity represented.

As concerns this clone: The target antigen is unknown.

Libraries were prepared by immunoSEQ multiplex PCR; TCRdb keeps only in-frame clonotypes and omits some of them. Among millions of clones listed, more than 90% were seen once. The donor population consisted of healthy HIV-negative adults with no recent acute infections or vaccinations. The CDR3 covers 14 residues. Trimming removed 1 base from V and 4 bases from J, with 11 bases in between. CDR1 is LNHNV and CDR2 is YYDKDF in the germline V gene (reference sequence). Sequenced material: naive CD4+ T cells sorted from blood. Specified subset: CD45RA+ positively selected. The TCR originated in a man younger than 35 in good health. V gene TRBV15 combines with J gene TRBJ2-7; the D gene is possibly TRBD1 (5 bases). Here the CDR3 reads CATSRGRQGYEQYF. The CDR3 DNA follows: TGTGCCACCAGCAGAGGACGGCAGGGTTACGAGCAGTACTTC. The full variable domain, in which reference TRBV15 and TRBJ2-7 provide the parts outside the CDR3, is DAMVIQNPRYQVTQFGKPVTLSCSQTLNHNVMYWYQQKSSQAPKLLFHYYDKDFNNEADTPDNFQSRRPNTSFCFLDIRSPGLGDTAMYLCATSRGRQGYEQYFGPGTRLTVT.